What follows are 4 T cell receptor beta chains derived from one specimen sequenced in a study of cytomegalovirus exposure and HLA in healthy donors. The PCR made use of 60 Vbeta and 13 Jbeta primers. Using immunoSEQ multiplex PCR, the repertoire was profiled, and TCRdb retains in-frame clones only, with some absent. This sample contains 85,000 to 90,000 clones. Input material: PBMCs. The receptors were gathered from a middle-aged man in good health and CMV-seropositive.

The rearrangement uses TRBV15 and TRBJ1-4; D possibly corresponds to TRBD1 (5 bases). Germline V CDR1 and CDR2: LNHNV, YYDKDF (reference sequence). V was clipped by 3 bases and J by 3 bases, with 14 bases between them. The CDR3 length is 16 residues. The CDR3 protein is CATSSPGGPANEKLFF. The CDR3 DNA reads TGTGCCACCAGCAGTCCCGGGGGACCGGCTAATGAAAAACTGTTTTTT.

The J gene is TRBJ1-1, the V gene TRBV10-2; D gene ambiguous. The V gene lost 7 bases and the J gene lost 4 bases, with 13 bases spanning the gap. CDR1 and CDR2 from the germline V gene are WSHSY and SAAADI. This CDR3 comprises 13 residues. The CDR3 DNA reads TGCGCCAGCATAAGAGGGCTGGGCACTGAAGCTTTCTTT. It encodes CASIRGLGTEAFF.

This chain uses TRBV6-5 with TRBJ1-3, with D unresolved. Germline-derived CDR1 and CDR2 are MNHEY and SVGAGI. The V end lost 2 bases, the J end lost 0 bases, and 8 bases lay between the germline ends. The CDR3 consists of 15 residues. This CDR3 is CASSYRDFSGNTIYF. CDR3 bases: TGTGCCAGCAGTTACCGGGATTTCTCTGGAAACACCATATATTTT.

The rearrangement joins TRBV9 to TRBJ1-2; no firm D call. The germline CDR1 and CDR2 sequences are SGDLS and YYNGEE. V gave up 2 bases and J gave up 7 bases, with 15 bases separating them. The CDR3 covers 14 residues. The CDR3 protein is CASSVGQTSPGYTF. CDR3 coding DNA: TGTGCCAGCAGCGTGGGCCAGACCTCTCCTGGCTACACCTTC.